This section outlines one TCR beta chain sequence together with its context. It lacks a known antigen. Base-call qualities are not available, and no considerably larger clone is one nucleotide away. This sample was taken from a study of cytomegalovirus exposure and HLA in healthy donors (dated by TCRdb to the late 2010s). For context, the study as a whole: In an earlier analysis of roughly 590 of the donors, around 290 Gb of sequence data and roughly 100 million unique TCR beta sequences from approximately 180 million T cells were reported. Among the roughly 400 genotyped donors, approximately 81% belonged to the genetic ancestry cluster associated with self-reported Caucasian donors. The study was designed to test whether signatures of past pathogen exposure could be identified by cataloging public T cell receptors. To predict cytomegalovirus infection status, the study brought together high-throughput TCR immunosequencing, statistical association of individual TCRs with disease status, and machine learning. All discovery cohort repertoires had been generated on a single sequencing platform. HLA typing covered class I and class II loci at four-digit resolution. Four to six DR-DQ haplotypes were handled as single units for association and clustering, since linkage in the cohort was strong. Donor age, sex, ethnicity and CMV serostatus were compiled alongside the repertoire data. To decide whether each TCR beta V gene segment behaved as functional or pseudogenic, an earlier analysis of some 600 of the donors relied on high-throughput TCR beta sequencing. Rather than using new phenotypic data, the later analysis identified candidate immune exposures from TCR beta sequences and from how often those sequences occurred across donors. An early release that covered about 600 HLA-typed donors contained approximately 320 gigabases of sequencing data and 80 million or so unique TCR sequences. The number of donors typed differed by locus, with 629-630 for A, B, C, DRB1 and DQB1, 522 for DQA1, some 570 for DPA1, and approximately 470 for DPB1. A later genetic analysis took genome-wide SNP genotypes for about 65% of the 666 donors and used that subset as a discovery cohort. Along with the approximately 650-subject first cohort, a separate validation cohort of around 110 different subjects was used. Among a few hundred genotyped donors of the cohort, an average of 235,054 unique TCR beta nucleotide sequences were sequenced per donor, about a sixth of them non-productive. In a later analysis, previously published TCR beta repertoires from hundreds of donors were re-analyzed and high-resolution HLA genotyping was added so that TCR occurrence patterns could be studied. The study profiled the T cell repertoires of 500 to 800 subjects by immunosequencing and related them to cytomegalovirus serostatus.

The library relied on the immunoSEQ multiplex PCR assay. For the multiplex PCR, a mixture combining 60 forward primers for TCR Vbeta segments and 13 reverse primers for TCR Jbeta segments was used. The CDR3 region of rearranged TCR beta genes was amplified from genomic DNA with a multiplex PCR assay. The amplified TCR beta libraries were sequenced on the Illumina HiSeq System as 87-base-pair reads. On the authors' methods: A later analysis counted some 80 million unique TCR beta chains across the roughly 700 repertoires, and 9.5 million to 11 million of these chains were shared by at least two donors. To remove PCR and sequencing errors, raw reads were error-corrected and collapsed into unique sequences using a nearest-neighbor algorithm that merged closely related sequences. CDR3 sequences were aligned to IMGT reference sequences to assign V, D and J gene segments. For a sequence to be retained, a match of at least six nucleotides to both a V gene segment and a J gene segment was required. Rearrangements were classified as productive when the CDR3 lacked stop codons and remained in frame with V and J, and all other rearrangements were classified as non-productive. Following IMGT convention, CDR3 was defined as the stretch from the second conserved V-encoded cysteine to the conserved J-encoded phenylalanine. In an earlier analysis of 550 to 650 of the donors, sequences lacking an unambiguous match to a single V gene segment were excluded. An earlier analysis of around 600 of the donors classified V segments as functional when productive rearrangements were above 56.7% and as segregating when the standard deviation between donors was above 5%. To diagnose cytomegalovirus status from the catalog of TCR beta chain sequences, a statistical classification framework was built. A later analysis assigned V and J genes by comparing TCR nucleotide sequences with IMGT/GENE-DB human TR gene sequences. In a later analysis, CDR3 sequences and most-parsimonious VDJ recombination scenarios were assigned using the TCRdist pipeline. In a later analysis, each TCR beta chain was defined by its CDR3 amino acid sequence together with its V-gene family, and reads lacking a unique V-gene family were excluded. In a later analysis, around 650 highly shared, low-generation-probability nucleotide sequences were removed to address suspected cross-contamination and a sequencing artifact. A later analysis calculated a clonal expansion index for each public chain from normalized within-repertoire ranks of inferred template counts. In a later analysis, generation probabilities were computed with a VDJ recombination model fitted to out-of-frame rearrangements, and the resulting probabilities were checked against IGoR. In a later analysis, hypergeometric tests were used to score TCR-TCR, TCR-HLA and TCR-CMV co-occurrence, with a repertoire-size bias correction applied to TCR pairs. A later analysis estimated false discovery rates by permuting HLA or CMV assignments 20 times. In a later analysis, co-occurring TCRs were grouped with DBSCAN, and TCRdist sequence similarity was added when clustering was performed within HLA-allele-positive subsets. Repertoires with fewer than 30,000 or more than 120,000 public chains, plus five repertoires with anomalous nucleotide sharing, were excluded from co-occurrence clustering. Not all clones reach the TCRdb copy of this immuneACCESS table, which keeps in-frame sequences only. Checked studies attribute under half of the gap to unresolved V genes and leave the rest unexplained. That table is the source of V, J and clone size, and D and trimming were worked out from the DNA. The sample table shows around 150,000 clones, and 61% are seen once. About 1.8% of the sample comes from the top ten.

Paper-wide results and their limitations: The earlier analysis of almost 600 of the donors excluded some 15 rarely observed V segments, including chromosome 9 orphons, because counts were too low. Compared with equally common non-associated chains, HLA-associated TCR beta chains in a later analysis were more clonally expanded and had lower generation probabilities. The authors suggested that the approach could potentially be extended to other disease states and immunological phenotypes. A later analysis associated 16,951 TCR beta sequences with specific HLA alleles at a false discovery rate of 0.05. Compared with the 666-donor mean, donors in an Asian-associated ancestry cluster had fewer N-insertions in productive TCRs, according to a later genetic analysis. In both the original and validation cohorts, the classifier was reported to diagnose cytomegalovirus status with high specificity and sensitivity. When HLA alleles, especially DR and DQ, strongly co-occurred, TCR associations were difficult to assign to individual alleles. Most CMV-associated TCR beta chains appeared to be HLA-restricted in a later analysis, and the HLA associations seemed to be driven largely by CMV exposure. In an earlier analysis of roughly 500 of the donors, most TCR beta V segments appeared in productive rearrangements about 87% or about 30% of the time, broadly matching IMGT annotations. Some IMGT-functional V segments, including TRBV6-2 and TRBV6-3, could not be told apart with the 87-base-pair reads, so those segments were excluded. CMV serostatus was the only immune exposure information available for the cohort. Three of the identified cytomegalovirus-associated TCR beta chains were confirmed in vitro to be specific for cytomegalovirus antigens. In a later genetic analysis, a missense DCLRE1C variant was associated with V-gene and J-gene trimming of TCR beta chains, and the association was replicated in an independent cohort. A group of highly shared sequence variants was considered likely to be a technical artifact of the sequencing pipeline. Several of the top co-occurrence clusters appeared to be linked to parvovirus B19, influenza, CMV and Epstein-Barr virus, according to a later analysis. Linkage disequilibrium might explain the correlated functional status among segregating V segments, but an unknown experimental factor could not be excluded. This cohort had only TCR beta chains sequenced, and the lack of alpha or paired-chain data limited which features could be detected. A total of 150 or so TCR beta chains were listed by the study as associated with cytomegalovirus. Because HLA typing was unavailable for some donors at each locus, only the typed subset was used in association tests. According to a later analysis, TCR association rates differed among HLA loci, with DRB1 alleles showing the most associated TCRs and HLA-C alleles showing the fewest. The presence/absence analyses assumed that sequencing depth was roughly uniform across donors, and that assumption may not be true. A further reported finding was that TCR beta sequences accurately predicted the HLA-A and HLA-B alleles for most subjects in the first cohort. Most TCR sequences were observed very rarely across donors, whereas some public TCRs were present in many individuals.

The cohort consisted of 650 to 700 healthy bone marrow donors. All cohort members were sampled while nominally healthy, although unrecorded immune exposures were likely present. The donor was CMV seronegative and was included in the group of around 320 seronegative cohort members. A peripheral blood sample was collected from each donor, and TCR beta sequencing was performed on peripheral blood mononuclear cells. The Qiagen DNeasy Blood Extraction Kit was used to extract genomic DNA from the blood cell samples. The germline ends are 11 bases apart after V is trimmed by 6 bases and J by 7 bases. Including the terminal cysteine and phenylalanine, the CDR3 comprises 13 residues. Here the CDR3 DNA is all that survives: 39 bases in frame from base 1. The germline V gene supplies CDR1 SGHRS and CDR2 YFSETQ.

The rearranged segments are TRBV5-1 and TRBJ1-6; TRBD1 is a weak D gene call, 5 bases matching. The source is a male donor in good health and CMV-seronegative. The sequenced sample consisted of PBMCs. The CDR3 sequence is CASKGPANSPLHF. The DNA sequence is given as TGCGCCAGCAAGGGGCCAGCGAATTCACCCCTCCACTTT.